By its share, the clone carrying this TCR beta chain is medium-sized (0.01 to 0.1%). The antigen is undetermined. Treatment indicated: approximately nine-day PBMC culture with coronavirus spike peptide pools or control peptides (ViraFEST assay). These data originate in a study of vaccination and CD4 T cells after COVID-19. At the level of the study: Six male and four female convalescents took part, two of them Hispanic. Post-vaccine sample collection happened at a median of around 65 days after dose two, ranging 14 to 241. Overlapping spike peptides served as the stimulus for the cells. These peptides came from SARS-CoV-2 and from the common cold coronaviruses HCoV-NL63, HCoV-OC43 and HCoV-229E. Control cultures used a CEFX viral epitope pool, an HIV-1 Nef peptide pool, or no peptide.

An Oncomine TCR Beta short-read assay was used to sequence the DNA from cultured CD4+ T cells. In TCRdb, the PCR reads were re-called with MiXCR into one record per CDR3 protein. Among just under 4,500 distinct CDR3 sequences, around 23% were seen once, and the ten largest hold around 21%. Trimming took 6 bases from V and 4 from J; bases not matched to a gene: 13. Germline CDR1 SNHLY, CDR2 FYNNEI. CDR3 length equals 17 residues. The chain links TRBV2 to TRBJ2-1; 9 nucleotides match TRBD2. The sample was CD4+ T cells from blood, cultured in vitro. The TCR sequence derives from a human donor who had recovered from COVID-19. The CDR3 DNA reads as TGTGCCAGCAGCCCCCTTAGCGGGGGCGACCTTTACAATGAGCAGTTCTTC. Amino acids: CASSPLSGGDLYNEQFF.